This entry is about one TCR beta chain. Time point described: healthy volunteer bleed at 2 weeks. Extraction yielded total RNA from whole blood (unfractionated). The length of the CDR3 is 15 residues. Germline CDR1 reads LNHDA; CDR2 reads SQIVND (reference sequence). V shed 5 bases and J 9 bases; nucleotides not matched to a gene: 12. This entry is derived from a study of human T cells and chemical hapten exposure. In the original processing: Sampled TCR counts reached a median of 95,638 per sample, with values ranging from about 23,224 to 690,600. TCRdb processed the RACE reads anew with MiXCR; each CDR3 protein has one entry. The V and J calls follow TCRdb's processing rather than the paper's. The sample lists 100,000 to 150,000 distinct CDR3 sequences, approximately 9.5% occurring once.

Material: whole blood. The rearrangement uses TRBV19 and TRBJ2-1; 8 nucleotides line up with TRBD1. The receptor was derived from a male donor in good health. Some clones in this sample may be carry-over from other donors' samples. The CDR3 is CASSPLRDRRAEQFF. DNA for the CDR3: TGTGCCAGTAGTCCCCTCCGGGACAGGAGGGCTGAGCAGTTCTTC.